This T cell receptor (beta chain) is from a study of blood T cell repertoires in COVID-19. Data came from immunoSEQ multiplex PCR; TCRdb stores just in-frame clones and leaves some out. The data contain a few hundred thousand clones, around 87% of them seen just once; the ten biggest clones take up about 4.5%. The CDR3 is 14 residues long. Germline V gives CDR1 SGHNT, CDR2 YENEEA. With 3 bases removed from V and 1 base from J, the gap between germline ends came to 9 bases. The V and J genes are TRBV11-3 and TRBJ1-1; D is unclear. The receptor was derived from a woman aged 18-29 years with acute COVID-19. Sequencing was carried out using PBMCs or T cells enriched from blood (not recorded which). As DNA, the CDR3 is TGTGCCAGCAGCTTCGAGAATCCGAACACTGAAGCTTTCTTT. Translation gives CASSFENPNTEAFF.